Shown below are 4 T cell receptor beta chains from a single sample sequenced in a study of T cells in Graves' hyperthyroidism and ophthalmopathy. Amplified TCR beta CDR3 regions came from RNA transcripts. TCR CDR3 regions were first amplified by RT-PCR with HTBI primers. TCRdb reanalysed the multiplex PCR reads using MiXCR and keeps one entry per CDR3 protein. The data show about 360,000 distinct CDR3 sequences, 15% to 18% seen once. Specimen: blood. All receptors derive from a woman aged 18-29 years with Graves' hyperthyroidism that later progressed to Graves' ophthalmopathy.

This clonotype has at least ten counts. This sequence joins TRBV5-6 and TRBJ2-3, with D unclear. V gave up 3 bases and J gave up 1 base, with 15 bases separating them. Germline V gives CDR1 SGHDT, CDR2 YYEEEE. The CDR3 spans 16 residues. The CDR3 loop reads CASSSTDPVGTDTQYF. CDR3 sequence (DNA): TGTGCCAGCAGCTCAACCGACCCAGTAGGCACAGATACGCAGTATTTT.

This clonotype was picked up many times. The V call is TRBV4-1, the J call TRBJ2-1; D call uncertain. Trimming cost V 1 base and J 6 bases, with 10 bases left between them. The germline CDR1 and CDR2 sequences are MGHRA and YSYEKL. CDR3 size: 14 residues. The CDR3 DNA reads as TGCGCCAGCAGCCAAGTATCCGGCCCCAATGAGCAGTTCTTC. Translated: CASSQVSGPNEQFF.

V and J are TRBV24-1 and TRBJ1-1, with D uncertain. The CDR3 sequence is 13 residues long. The V end lost 3 bases, the J end lost 5 bases, and 9 bases lay between the germline ends. Germline CDR1 is KGHDR and CDR2 is SFDVKD. Here the CDR3 reads CATSDRAGTEAFF. The CDR3 nucleotides read TGTGCCACCAGTGATCGGGCTGGAACTGAAGCTTTCTTT.

This clonotype was observed at least ten times. This chain joins TRBV12-3 or TRBV12-4 and TRBJ1-5, with D uncertain. This CDR3 region has 13 residues. With 3 bases removed from V and 2 bases from J, the gap between germline ends came to 5 bases. The DNA of the CDR3 is TGTGCCAGCAGTTTTCAGGGCAATCAGCCCCAGCATTTT. It yields the protein CASSFQGNQPQHF.